The present entry profiles one TCR beta chain with its context. This entry is derived from a study of T-cell reconstitution after alpha-beta-depleted transplantation in children. Trimming left V 4 bases short and J 8 bases short, with 20 bases between. The CDR3 is 16 amino acids. Looked up from germline, CDR1 is KGHDR and CDR2 is SFDVKD. Preparing the TCRbeta library involved the use of unique molecular identifiers. TCRdb analysed the PCR reads with MiXCR anew, one entry per CDR3 protein. The table includes 450,000 to 600,000 distinct CDR3 sequences, approximately 32% detected once. The chain joins TRBV24-1 to TRBJ2-1; D is undetermined. Sequenced material: PBMCs from the stem cell graft donor, taken from the stem cell graft. This clonotype originated in a human donor who donated a stem cell graft to a child with aplastic anemia. CDR3 residues: CATSDSRDPPGYEQFF. CDR3 nucleotide sequence: TGTGCCACCAGTGACTCCCGTGACCCGCCGGGCTATGAGCAGTTCTTC.